A single sample gave rise to the 12 T cell receptor beta chains below, sequenced in a study of cytomegalovirus exposure and HLA in healthy donors. The PCR was carried out with 60 Vbeta primers and 13 Jbeta primers. Repertoires were generated with immunoSEQ multiplex PCR, while TCRdb's copy carries only in-frame clones and drops some. The table gives 45,000 to 60,000 clones; the top ten clones make up under 3% of it. Specimen: PBMCs. The receptors shown here come from a female donor in good health and CMV-seronegative.

This chain's CDR3 is CASSLDRGWGNEQFF. CDR3 in DNA: TGTGCCAGCAGCTTAGATAGAGGGTGGGGCAATGAGCAGTTCTTC. This chain links TRBV7-9 with TRBJ2-1; D is possibly TRBD2 (5 bases). V was pared by 1 base and J by 6 bases, with 13 bases between. CDR1 is SEHNR and CDR2 is FQNEAQ in the germline V gene (reference sequence). The CDR3 runs to 15 residues.

This sequence joins TRBV5-6 and TRBJ1-2; 7 bases map to TRBD1. V gave up 4 bases and J gave up 8 bases; unmatched junction bases: 5. The germline CDR1 and CDR2 sequences are SGHDT and YYEEEE. The CDR3 length is 12 residues. The chain's CDR3 is CASSETGAGYTF. The CDR3, as DNA: TGTGCCAGCAGCGAAACAGGGGCCGGCTACACCTTC.

The gene calls are TRBV6-1 and TRBJ2-7; tentatively, D is TRBD2 (5 bases). The CDR3 covers 13 residues. The V gene lost 4 bases and the J gene lost 2 bases, with 9 bases spanning the gap. The germline gives CDR1 MNHNS, CDR2 SASEGT. The CDR3 DNA is TGTGCCAGCAGTGTTGCGGAGGCCTACGAGCAGTACTTC. It yields the protein CASSVAEAYEQYF.

The V gene is TRBV6-5, the J gene TRBJ1-6, with 7 bases identical to TRBD1. The CDR3 has 16 amino acids. V trimming: 0 bases; J trimming: 9 bases; junction bases outside the gene matches: 8. Per the germline V gene, CDR1 is MNHEY and CDR2 is SVGAGI. The CDR3 loop reads CASSYSGEGGFSPLHF. CDR3 coding DNA: TGTGCCAGCAGTTACTCGGGCGAAGGGGGCTTTTCACCCCTCCACTTT.

The chain employs TRBV5-4 and TRBJ2-5, with TRBD2 identical over 14 bases. This CDR3 is 16 amino acids long. After removal of 3 bases from V and 4 bases from J, the junction contained 5 bases not matched to a gene. Germline V gene data show CDR1 as SGHNT and CDR2 as YYREEE (reference sequence). This CDR3 reads CASSSSGLAGVETQYF. The CDR3 coding sequence is TGTGCCAGCAGCTCCTCGGGACTAGCGGGAGTAGAGACCCAGTACTTC.

This chain links TRBV30 with TRBJ2-7, with TRBD2 matching over 15 bases. The germline gives CDR1 GTSNPN, CDR2 SVGIG (reference sequence). V gave up 1 base and J gave up 5 bases; unmatched junction bases: 3. The length of the CDR3 is 15 residues. CDR3 DNA sequence: TGTGCCTGGAGTGCCGGGACTAGCGGGGGGAACGAGCAGTACTTC. It codes for CAWSAGTSGGNEQYF.

The V call is TRBV2, the J call TRBJ1-2; D perhaps matches TRBD1 (5 bases). Germline V lookup: CDR1 SNHLY, CDR2 FYNNEI. V lost 2 bases and J lost 4, with 8 bases in between. There are 13 residues in the CDR3. In DNA, the CDR3 is TGTGCCAGCAGTGAAATACAGGCCTATGGCTACACCTTC. It encodes CASSEIQAYGYTF.

The genes are TRBV19 and TRBJ1-1; TRBD1 matches at 7 bases. V dropped 4 bases and J dropped 11; count of bases not matched to a gene: 7. Germline assignment: CDR1 LNHDA and CDR2 SQIVND (reference sequence). This CDR3 region has 12 residues. This chain's CDR3 is CASSKGTQGAFF. CDR3 coding DNA: TGTGCCAGTAGTAAGGGGACACAGGGGGCTTTCTTT. Supplemented by reference TRBV19 and TRBJ1-1, the full variable domain reads DGGITQSPKYLFRKEGQNVTLSCEQNLNHDAMYWYRQDPGQGLRLIYYSQIVNDFQKGDIAEGYSVSREKKESFPLTVTSAQKNPTAFYLCASSKGTQGAFFGQGTRLTVV.

The chain uses TRBV30 and TRBJ1-5; TRBD1 matches at 10 bases. CDR1 GTSNPN and CDR2 SVGIG come from the germline V gene (reference sequence). The J segment lost 0 bases and the V segment lost 3 bases, leaving 5 bases of the junction unmatched. The CDR3 is 16 amino acids. In nucleotides, the CDR3 is TGTGCCTGGAGGGACAGGGGGGGTCCTAGCAATCAGCCCCAGCATTTT. This sequence encodes CAWRDRGGPSNQPQHF.

The V and J genes are TRBV6-1 and TRBJ1-1; D gene unclear. Trimming took off 4 bases at V and 4 bases at J, with 13 bases between the two ends. The CDR3 extends over 14 amino acids. The V gene's germline CDR1 is MNHNS and CDR2 SASEGT. CDR3 protein: CASSVQYAGTEAFF. The CDR3 DNA reads TGTGCCAGCAGTGTCCAATATGCGGGCACTGAAGCTTTCTTT.

The chain links TRBV4-3 to TRBJ2-7, with 12 bases matching TRBD1. CDR3 length: 17 residues. Germline CDR1 is LGHNA and CDR2 is YSLEER. V was pared by 1 base and J by 2 bases, with 6 bases of the junction left unmatched. The CDR3 spells CASSQGTGTGGAYEQYF. The CDR3 DNA sequence: TGCGCCAGCAGCCAAGGAACCGGGACAGGGGGCGCCTACGAGCAGTACTTC.

The chain combines TRBV29-1 with TRBJ1-2; D not resolved. CDR3 length equals 15 residues. V dropped 2 bases and J dropped 8 bases, with 21 bases sitting between them. CDR1 and CDR2 from the germline V gene are SQVTM and ANQGSEA. The CDR3 nucleotides read TGCAGCGTTGAATGGGCAGGCCACCACTTTGGGGGCTACACCTTC. Translating it yields CSVEWAGHHFGGYTF.